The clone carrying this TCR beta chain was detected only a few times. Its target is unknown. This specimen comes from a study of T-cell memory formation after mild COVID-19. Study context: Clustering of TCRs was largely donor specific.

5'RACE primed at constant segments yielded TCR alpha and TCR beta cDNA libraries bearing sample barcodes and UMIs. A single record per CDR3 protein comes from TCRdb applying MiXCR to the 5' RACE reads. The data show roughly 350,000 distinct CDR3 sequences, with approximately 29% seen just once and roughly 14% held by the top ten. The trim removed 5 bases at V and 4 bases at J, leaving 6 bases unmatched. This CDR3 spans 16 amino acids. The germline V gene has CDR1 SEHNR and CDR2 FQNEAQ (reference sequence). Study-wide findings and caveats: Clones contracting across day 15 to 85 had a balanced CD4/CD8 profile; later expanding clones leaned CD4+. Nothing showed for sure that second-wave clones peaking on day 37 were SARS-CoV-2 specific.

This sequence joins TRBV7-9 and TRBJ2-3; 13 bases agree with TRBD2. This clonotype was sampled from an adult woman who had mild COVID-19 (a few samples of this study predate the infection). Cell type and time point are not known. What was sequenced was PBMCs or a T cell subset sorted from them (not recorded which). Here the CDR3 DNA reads TGTGCCAGCAGCCCCAGGACTAGCGGGAGTGCAGATACGCAGTATTTT. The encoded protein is CASSPRTSGSADTQYF.